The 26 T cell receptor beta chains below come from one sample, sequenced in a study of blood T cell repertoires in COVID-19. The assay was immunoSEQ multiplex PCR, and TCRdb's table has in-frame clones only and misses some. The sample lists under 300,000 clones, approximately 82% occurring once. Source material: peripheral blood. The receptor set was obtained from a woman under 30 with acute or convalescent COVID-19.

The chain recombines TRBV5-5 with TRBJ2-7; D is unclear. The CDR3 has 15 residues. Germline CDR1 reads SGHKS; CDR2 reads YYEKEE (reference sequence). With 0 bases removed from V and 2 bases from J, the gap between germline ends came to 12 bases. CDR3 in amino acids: CASSLEPYPPYEQYF. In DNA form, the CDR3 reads TGTGCCAGCAGCTTGGAACCCTACCCCCCCTACGAGCAGTACTTC.

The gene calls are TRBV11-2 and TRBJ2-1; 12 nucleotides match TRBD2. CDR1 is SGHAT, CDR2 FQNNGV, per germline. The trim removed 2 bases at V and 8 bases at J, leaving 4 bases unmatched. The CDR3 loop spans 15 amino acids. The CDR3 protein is CASSLPGLAGHEQFF. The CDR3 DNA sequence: TGTGCCAGCAGCTTACCGGGACTAGCGGGTCATGAGCAGTTCTTC.

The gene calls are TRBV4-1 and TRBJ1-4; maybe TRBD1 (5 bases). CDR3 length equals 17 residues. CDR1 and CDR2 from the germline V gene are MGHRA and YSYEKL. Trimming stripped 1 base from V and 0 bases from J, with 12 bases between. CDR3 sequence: CASSQGAGGATNEKLFF. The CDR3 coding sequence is TGCGCCAGCAGCCAAGGGGCCGGGGGGGCAACTAATGAAAAACTGTTTTTT.

The CDR3 DNA follows: TGTGCCAGCAGCTTAGTAGGTCTAGCGGGAGCCAATGAGCAGTTCTTC. Translating it yields CASSLVGLAGANEQFF. The chain couples TRBV7-8 to TRBJ2-1, with 10 bases aligning to TRBD2. The CDR3 is made up of 16 amino acids. V gave up 1 base and J gave up 6 bases; unmatched junction bases: 6. Germline lookup yields CDR1 SGHVS and CDR2 FQNEAQ.

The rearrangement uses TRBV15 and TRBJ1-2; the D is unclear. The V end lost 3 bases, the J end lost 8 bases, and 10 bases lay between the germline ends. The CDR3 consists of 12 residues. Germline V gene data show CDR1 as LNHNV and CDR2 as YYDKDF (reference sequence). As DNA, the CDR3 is TGTGCCACCAGCAGGGCGACTGGGGGCTACACCTTC. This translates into CATSRATGGYTF.

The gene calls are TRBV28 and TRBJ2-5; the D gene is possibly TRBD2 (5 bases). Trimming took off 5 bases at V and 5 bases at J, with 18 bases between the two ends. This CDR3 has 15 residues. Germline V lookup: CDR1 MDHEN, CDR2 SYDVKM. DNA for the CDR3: TGTGCCAGCAGTAATACTCGCGGGCGGTTTGAGACCCAGTACTTC. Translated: CASSNTRGRFETQYF.

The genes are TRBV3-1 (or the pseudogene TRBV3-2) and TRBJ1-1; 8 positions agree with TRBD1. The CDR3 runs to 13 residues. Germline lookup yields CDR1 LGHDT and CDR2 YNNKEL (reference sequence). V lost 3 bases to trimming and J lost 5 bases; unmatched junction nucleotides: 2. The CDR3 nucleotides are TGTGCCAGCAGCCATCAGGGGGCGACTGAAGCTTTCTTT. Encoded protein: CASSHQGATEAFF.

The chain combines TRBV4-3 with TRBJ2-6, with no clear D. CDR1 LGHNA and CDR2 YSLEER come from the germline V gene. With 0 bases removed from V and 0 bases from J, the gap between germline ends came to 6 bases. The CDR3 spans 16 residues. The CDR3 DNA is TGCGCCAGCAGCCAAGAGGCCACCTCTGGGGCCAACGTCCTGACTTTC. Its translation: CASSQEATSGANVLTF.

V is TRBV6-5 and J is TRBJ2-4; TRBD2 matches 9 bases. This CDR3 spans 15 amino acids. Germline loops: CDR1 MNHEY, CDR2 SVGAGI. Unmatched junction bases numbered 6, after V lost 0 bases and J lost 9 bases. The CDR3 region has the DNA TGTGCCAGCAGTTACTCGAGGCGGGAGGGCCGCATTCAGTACTTC. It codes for CASSYSRREGRIQYF.

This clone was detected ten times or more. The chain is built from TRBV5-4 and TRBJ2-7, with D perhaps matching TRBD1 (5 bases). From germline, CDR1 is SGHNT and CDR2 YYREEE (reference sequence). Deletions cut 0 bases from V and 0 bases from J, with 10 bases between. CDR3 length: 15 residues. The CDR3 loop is CASSLDRPSSYEQYF. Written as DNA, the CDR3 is TGTGCCAGCAGCTTGGACAGGCCCAGCTCCTACGAGCAGTACTTC.

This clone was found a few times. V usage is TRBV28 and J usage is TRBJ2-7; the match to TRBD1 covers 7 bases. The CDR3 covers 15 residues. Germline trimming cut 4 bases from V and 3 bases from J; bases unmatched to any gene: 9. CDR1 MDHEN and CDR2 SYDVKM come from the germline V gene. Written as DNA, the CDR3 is TGTGCCAGCAGTTCTCCACAGGGGCTTGACTACGAGCAGTACTTC. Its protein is CASSSPQGLDYEQYF.

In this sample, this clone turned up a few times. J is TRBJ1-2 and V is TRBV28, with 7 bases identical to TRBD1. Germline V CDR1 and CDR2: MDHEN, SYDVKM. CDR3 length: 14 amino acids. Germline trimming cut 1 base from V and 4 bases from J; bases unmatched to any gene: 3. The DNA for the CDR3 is TGTGCCAGCAGTTTATTCTCAGGGGGCTATGGCTACACCTTC. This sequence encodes CASSLFSGGYGYTF.

In DNA, the CDR3 is TGTGCCAGCAGCCGCTCCGGGACAGGGGGACCAGATACGCAGTATTTT. Protein: CASSRSGTGGPDTQYF. The chain carries TRBV6-2 or TRBV6-3 and TRBJ2-3; TRBD1 agrees at 11 bases. Germline values: CDR1 MNHEY, CDR2 SVGEGT. V trimming: 6 bases; J trimming: 4 bases; junction bases outside the gene matches: 9. CDR3 length: 16 residues.

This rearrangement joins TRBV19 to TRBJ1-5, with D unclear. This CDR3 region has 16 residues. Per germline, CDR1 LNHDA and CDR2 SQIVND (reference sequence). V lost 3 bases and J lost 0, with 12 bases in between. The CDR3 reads CASSIFQWYSNQPQHF. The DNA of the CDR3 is TGTGCCAGTAGTATTTTTCAGTGGTATAGCAATCAGCCCCAGCATTTT. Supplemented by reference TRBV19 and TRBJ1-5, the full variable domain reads DGGITQSPKYLFRKEGQNVTLSCEQNLNHDAMYWYRQDPGQGLRLIYYSQIVNDFQKGDIAEGYSVSREKKESFPLTVTSAQKNPTAFYLCASSIFQWYSNQPQHFGDGTRLSIL.

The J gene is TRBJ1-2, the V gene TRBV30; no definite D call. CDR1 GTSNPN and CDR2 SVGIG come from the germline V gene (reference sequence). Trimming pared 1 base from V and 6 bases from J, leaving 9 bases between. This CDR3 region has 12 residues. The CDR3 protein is CAWSAGGDGYTF. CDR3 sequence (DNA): TGTGCCTGGAGTGCCGGCGGGGATGGCTACACCTTC.

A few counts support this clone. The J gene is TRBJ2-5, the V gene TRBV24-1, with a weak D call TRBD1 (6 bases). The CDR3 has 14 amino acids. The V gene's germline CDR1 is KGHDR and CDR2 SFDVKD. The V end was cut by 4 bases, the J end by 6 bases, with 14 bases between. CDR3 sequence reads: CATSDTTGYQTQYF. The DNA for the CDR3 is TGTGCCACCAGTGACACCACAGGGTACCAGACCCAGTACTTC.

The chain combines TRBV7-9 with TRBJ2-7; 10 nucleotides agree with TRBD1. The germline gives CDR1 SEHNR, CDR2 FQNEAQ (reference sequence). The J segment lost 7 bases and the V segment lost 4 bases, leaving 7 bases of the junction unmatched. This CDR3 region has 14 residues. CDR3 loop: CASSSPGQGVEQYF. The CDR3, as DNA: TGTGCCAGCAGCTCCCCCGGACAGGGGGTTGAGCAGTACTTC.

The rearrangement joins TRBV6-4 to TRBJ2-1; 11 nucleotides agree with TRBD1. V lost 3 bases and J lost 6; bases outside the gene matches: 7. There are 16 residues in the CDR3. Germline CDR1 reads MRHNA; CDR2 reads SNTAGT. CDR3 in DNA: TGTGCCAGCAGTGATTCGCCCGGGACAGGGGGCAATGAGCAGTTCTTC. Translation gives CASSDSPGTGGNEQFF.

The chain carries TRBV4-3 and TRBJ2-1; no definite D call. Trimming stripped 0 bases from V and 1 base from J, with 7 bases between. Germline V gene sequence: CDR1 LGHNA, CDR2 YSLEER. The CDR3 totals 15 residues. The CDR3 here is CASSQEWLSYNEQFF. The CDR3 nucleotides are TGCGCCAGCAGCCAAGAGTGGCTTTCCTACAATGAGCAGTTCTTC.

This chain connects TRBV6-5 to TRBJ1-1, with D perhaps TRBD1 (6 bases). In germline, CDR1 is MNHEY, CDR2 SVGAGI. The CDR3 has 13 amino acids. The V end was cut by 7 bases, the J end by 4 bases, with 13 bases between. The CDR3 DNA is TGTGCCAGCAACCAGGGGATCAGCACTGAAGCTTTCTTT. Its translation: CASNQGISTEAFF.

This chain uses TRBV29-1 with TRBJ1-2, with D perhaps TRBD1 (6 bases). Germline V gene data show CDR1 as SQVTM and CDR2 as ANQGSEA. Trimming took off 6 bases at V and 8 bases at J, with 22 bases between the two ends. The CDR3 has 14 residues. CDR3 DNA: TGCAGCGTCGTTGAGACGGGTTGGACAGTCGGCTACACCTTC. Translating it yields CSVVETGWTVGYTF.

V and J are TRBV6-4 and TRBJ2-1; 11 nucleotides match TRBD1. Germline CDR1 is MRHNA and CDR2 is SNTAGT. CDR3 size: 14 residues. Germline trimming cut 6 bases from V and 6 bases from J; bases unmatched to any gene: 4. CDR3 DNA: TGTGCCAGCAGCCCTGGGACAGGGGGCAATGAGCAGTTCTTC. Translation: CASSPGTGGNEQFF.

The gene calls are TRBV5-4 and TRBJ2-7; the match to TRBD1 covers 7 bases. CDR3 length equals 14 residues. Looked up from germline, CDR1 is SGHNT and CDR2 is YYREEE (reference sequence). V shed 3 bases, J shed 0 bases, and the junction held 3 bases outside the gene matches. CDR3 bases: TGTGCCAGCAGCTGGGGACAGTACTCCTACGAGCAGTACTTC. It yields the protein CASSWGQYSYEQYF. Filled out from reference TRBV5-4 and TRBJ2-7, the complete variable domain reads ETGVTQSPTHLIKTRGQQVTLRCSSQSGHNTVSWYQQALGQGPQFIFQYYREEENGRGNFPPRFSGLQFPNYSSELNVNALELDDSALYLCASSWGQYSYEQYFGPGTRLTVT.

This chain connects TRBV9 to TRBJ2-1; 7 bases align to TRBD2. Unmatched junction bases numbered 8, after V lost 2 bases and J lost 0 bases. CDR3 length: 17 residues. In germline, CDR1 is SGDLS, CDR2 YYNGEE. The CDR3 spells CASSVRSGGSSYNEQFF. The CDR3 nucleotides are TGTGCCAGCAGCGTCCGCAGTGGCGGGAGCTCCTACAATGAGCAGTTCTTC.

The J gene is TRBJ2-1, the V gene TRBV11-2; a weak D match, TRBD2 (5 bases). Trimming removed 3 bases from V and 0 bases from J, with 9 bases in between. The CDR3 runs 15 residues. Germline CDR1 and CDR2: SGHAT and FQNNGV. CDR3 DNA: TGTGCCAGCAGCTTTAGCCTAGCCTCCTACAATGAGCAGTTCTTC. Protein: CASSFSLASYNEQFF.

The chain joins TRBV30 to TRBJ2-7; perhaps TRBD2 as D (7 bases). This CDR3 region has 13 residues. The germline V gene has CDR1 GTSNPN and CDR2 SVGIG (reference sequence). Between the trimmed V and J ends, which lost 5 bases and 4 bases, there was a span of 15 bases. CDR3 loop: CAWGGDMLYEQYF. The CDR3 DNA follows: TGTGCCTGGGGGGGGGACATGCTGTACGAGCAGTACTTC.